This T cell receptor beta chain is from a study of radiotherapy plus CTLA-4 blockade in lung cancer. In the study overall: With less than 40% of patients having disease control, objective responses were seen in roughly 18%.

The protocol was immunoSEQ multiplex PCR, while the TCRdb copy is restricted to in-frame clones and leaves out a portion. The sample contains roughly 78,000 clones, around 73% of which appear only once. This CDR3 is built from 16 residues. V dropped 1 base and J dropped 0 bases, with 13 bases sitting between them. Germline lookup yields CDR1 SGHAT and CDR2 FQNNGV. V usage is TRBV11-2 and J usage is TRBJ2-7, with D maybe TRBD2 (5 bases). The receptor's source is a human donor with non-small cell lung cancer who had a complete response to radiotherapy plus ipilimumab. The material was peripheral blood, obtained from a patient treated with radiotherapy plus ipilimumab. The CDR3 spells CASSLVSWRASYEQYF. The CDR3 nucleotides read TGTGCCAGCAGCTTAGTTAGTTGGCGGGCCTCCTACGAGCAGTACTTC.